What follows describes a single TCR beta chain. Antigen: not known. V shed 4 bases and J 0 bases; nucleotides not matched to a gene: 6. The CDR3 sequence is 16 residues long. Per the germline V gene, CDR1 is SGHRS and CDR2 is YFSETQ. This sample is drawn from a study of T cells after yellow fever vaccination. Study-wide context: In the case of low-cell-number fractions, SMART-Seq v4 Ultra Low Input was used for preparation.

Study conclusions and caveats: On re-exposure, the response was weaker but peaked faster, at day 5 versus 15.

A universal primer site and UMIs were added as TCR cDNA was made by 5'RACE template switching. TCRdb independently ran MiXCR on the 5' RACE reads; one entry per CDR3 protein. Of 200,000 to 300,000 distinct CDR3 sequences listed, 13% are singletons. This TCR derives from a man aged 30 to 45 who received the YFV17D yellow fever vaccine. The genes are TRBV5-1 and TRBJ2-1, with 8 bases aligning to TRBD2. The sample in question was CD4+ T cells sorted from PBMCs, obtained 45 days after the yellow fever booster vaccination. In DNA, the CDR3 is TGCGCCAGCAGCCCGACTAGCGAGAGCTCCTACAATGAGCAGTTCTTC. It is translated as CASSPTSESSYNEQFF.